These T cell receptor beta chains were read from a single sample in a study of PD-L1 blockade in urothelial cancer. Sequencing used immunoSEQ multiplex PCR; TCRdb keeps in-frame clones, though not all of them. The table records around 130,000 clones, 84% of them present only once. This material consisted of PBMCs, taken around atezolizumab (anti-PD-L1) treatment. These TCRs come from a man aged 50 to 60 with urothelial cancer. CDR3s include the opening cysteine and the closing phenylalanine or tryptophan. D genes are given only for firm matches.

V gene: TRBV11-2
CDR3 length: 15
D gene: TRBD2
CDR3 protein: CASSLASGRTGELFF

V gene: TRBV5-1
CDR3 length: 16
D gene: TRBD2
CDR3 protein: CASSPGGRADSYEQYF

V gene: TRBV9
CDR3 length: 14
D gene: TRBD1
CDR3 protein: CASSVQGVGNTIYF

V gene: TRBV28
CDR3 length: 12
D gene: NA
CDR3 protein: CASSLPRYEQYF

V gene: TRBV5-1
CDR3 length: 16
D gene: TRBD2
CDR3 protein: CASSLLPGLAGGEQYF

V gene: TRBV7-2
CDR3 length: 14
D gene: NA
CDR3 protein: CASSLAMRDQPQHF

V gene: TRBV5-8
CDR3 length: 17
D gene: TRBD2
CDR3 protein: CASRRELLAGGRYEQYF

V gene: TRBV2
CDR3 length: 13
D gene: TRBD1
CDR3 protein: CASHDRGNQPQHF

V gene: TRBV30
CDR3 length: 14
D gene: TRBD2
CDR3 protein: CAWRGLAAQETQYF

V gene: TRBV9
CDR3 length: 17
D gene: TRBD2
CDR3 protein: CASSVGSGRALGYEQYF

V gene: TRBV2
CDR3 length: 14
D gene: TRBD1
CDR3 protein: CASSKQGVNTEAFF

V gene: TRBV9
CDR3 length: 17
D gene: TRBD1
CDR3 protein: CASSPQGQITLNTEAFF

V gene: TRBV5-1
CDR3 length: 13
D gene: NA
CDR3 protein: CASSRLDLNEQFF

V gene: TRBV4-1
CDR3 length: 17
D gene: TRBD1
CDR3 protein: CASSQDTGTGERNEQFF

V gene: TRBV7-6
CDR3 length: 13
D gene: NA
CDR3 protein: CASSLGTTRPLFF

V gene: TRBV27
CDR3 length: 13
D gene: NA
CDR3 protein: CASSSGYNSPLHF

V gene: TRBV30
CDR3 length: 14
D gene: TRBD2
CDR3 protein: CAWSYGGGYNEQFF

V gene: TRBV9
CDR3 length: 15
D gene: NA
CDR3 protein: CASSARGLDTGELFF

V gene: TRBV4-2
CDR3 length: 15
D gene: TRBD1
CDR3 protein: CASSQQQGLMNIQYF

V gene: TRBV28
CDR3 length: 18
D gene: TRBD2
CDR3 protein: CASSTMVFGTSGSYEQYF

V gene: TRBV18
CDR3 length: 16
D gene: NA
CDR3 protein: CASSPNGLTYQETQYF

V gene: TRBV7-9
CDR3 length: 16
D gene: TRBD1
CDR3 protein: CASSPRQGTRGNTIYF

V gene: TRBV30
CDR3 length: 16
D gene: NA
CDR3 protein: CAWSSVRTMGNQPQHF

V gene: TRBV9
CDR3 length: 16
D gene: NA
CDR3 protein: CASSVAETSPYFGYTF

V gene: TRBV6-1
CDR3 length: 10
D gene: NA
CDR3 protein: CASSEREQFF

V gene: TRBV6-5
CDR3 length: 14
D gene: TRBD2
CDR3 protein: CASSQLAGGYEQYF

V gene: TRBV29-1
CDR3 length: 12
D gene: TRBD2
CDR3 protein: CSARGGTYEQYF

V gene: TRBV19
CDR3 length: 16
D gene: NA
CDR3 protein: CASSISGSGGDEKLFF

V gene: TRBV14
CDR3 length: 16
D gene: NA
CDR3 protein: CASSQVTPLFGYGYTF

V gene: TRBV19
CDR3 length: 14
D gene: TRBD1
CDR3 protein: CASSIVGTGTEAFF

V gene: TRBV5-6
CDR3 length: 14
D gene: TRBD1
CDR3 protein: CASILNRGRTGYTF

V gene: TRBV2
CDR3 length: 15
D gene: TRBD2
CDR3 protein: CASSKAGVTYNEQFF

V gene: TRBV2
CDR3 length: 14
D gene: NA
CDR3 protein: CASSDGEGGDEQFF

V gene: TRBV9
CDR3 length: 12
D gene: NA
CDR3 protein: CASSVGQDTQYF

V gene: TRBV4-1
CDR3 length: 17
D gene: TRBD1
CDR3 protein: CASSQDQNRGITDTQYF

V gene: TRBV15
CDR3 length: 12
D gene: NA
CDR3 protein: CATSTERETQYF

V gene: TRBV27
CDR3 length: 16
D gene: TRBD1
CDR3 protein: CASRQTSTGVATEAFF